This is a list of T cell receptor beta chains from one sample in a study of Ad26.COV2.S vaccination and SARS-CoV-2 variants. Assay used: immunoSEQ multiplex PCR; TCRdb lists only in-frame clones, some missing. This sample has about half a million clones, with approximately 90% found just once. Here the sequenced sample was peripheral blood, taken in a trial of Ad26.COV2.S vaccine versus placebo. All receptors come from a person between 18 and 60 years old who received the Ad26.COV2.S COVID-19 vaccine or a placebo. Both conserved end residues are part of each CDR3. A D gene is named only where the DNA matches it firmly. Only part of the rows carry a size: once, few, many, or a class if the clone is expanded.

clone size	V gene	J gene	D gene	CDR3 protein	CDR3 DNA
NA	TRBV9	TRBJ2-5	NA	CASSVEGVGETQYF	TGTGCCAGCAGCGTAGAAGGGGTGGGTGAGACCCAGTACTTC
NA	TRBV4-3	TRBJ1-6	NA	CASSQVALGESPLHF	TGCGCCAGCAGCCAAGTCGCACTAGGGGAATCACCCCTCCACTTT
NA	TRBV28	TRBJ1-6	NA	CASSFLGAGSPLHF	TGTGCCAGCAGTTTTCTGGGGGCTGGGTCACCCCTCCACTTT
NA	TRBV2	TRBJ2-3	TRBD2	CASSGRAKDTQYF	TGTGCCAGCAGCGGGAGGGCAAAAGATACGCAGTATTTT
NA	TRBV6-1	TRBJ2-7	TRBD1	CASSEAWGQGIYEQYF	TGTGCCAGCAGTGAAGCGTGGGGACAGGGAATTTACGAGCAGTACTTC
NA	TRBV5-1	TRBJ2-2	NA	CASSLDSSFTGELFF	TGCGCCAGCAGCTTGGACAGTTCCTTCACCGGGGAGCTGTTTTTT
once	TRBV3-1/TRBV3-2	TRBJ2-2	TRBD2	CASSQYQTSGRGVTGELFF	TGTGCCAGCAGCCAATATCAGACTAGCGGGAGGGGTGTCACCGGGGAGCTGTTTTTT
NA	TRBV24-1	TRBJ2-2	TRBD2	CATSDSSRGGQFVFTGELFF	TGTGCCACCAGTGATTCCTCCCGGGGGGGCCAGTTTGTGTTTACCGGGGAGCTGTTTTTT
few	TRBV29-1	TRBJ2-7	NA	CSVETNYEQYF	TGCAGCGTTGAGACTAACTACGAGCAGTACTTC
NA	TRBV7-9	TRBJ1-3	NA	CASSFNPNTIYF	TGTGCCAGCAGCTTTAATCCAAACACCATATATTTT
NA	TRBV7-9	TRBJ2-3	NA	CASSWREDTQYF	TGTGCCAGCAGCTGGAGGGAAGATACGCAGTATTTT
NA	TRBV2	TRBJ2-7	TRBD1	CASTMGQFGEQYF	TGTGCCAGCACAATGGGACAGTTCGGCGAGCAGTACTTC
NA	TRBV28	TRBJ2-7	NA	CASSLVGQGGHYEQYF	TGTGCCAGCAGTCTAGTTGGGCAGGGTGGCCACTACGAGCAGTACTTC
few	TRBV3-1/TRBV3-2	TRBJ1-2	TRBD1	CASSHLTDRGRGYTF	TGTGCCAGCAGCCACCTTACCGACAGGGGACGTGGCTACACCTTC
NA	TRBV19	TRBJ2-1	NA	CATSPRGMYGNEQFF	TGTGCCACTTCGCCCCGCGGAATGTATGGGAATGAGCAGTTCTTC
few	TRBV27	TRBJ2-7	TRBD2	CASSPFLAGSWEQYF	TGTGCCAGCAGTCCTTTTCTAGCGGGGTCTTGGGAGCAGTACTTC
NA	TRBV2	TRBJ1-1	TRBD1	CASRDQGVLNTEAFF	TGTGCCAGCAGAGACCAGGGGGTTTTGAACACTGAAGCTTTCTTT
NA	TRBV12-3/TRBV12-4	TRBJ2-7	NA	CASSLPPPAEQYF	TGTGCCAGCAGTTTACCCCCTCCGGCTGAGCAGTACTTC
NA	TRBV27	TRBJ2-5	NA	CASSYNRVRYQETQYF	TGTGCCAGCAGTTATAACAGGGTTCGGTACCAAGAGACCCAGTACTTC
once	TRBV6-5	TRBJ1-1	NA	CASSYSGGANTEAFF	TGTGCCAGCAGTTACTCGGGAGGGGCGAACACTGAAGCTTTCTTT
NA	TRBV5-1	TRBJ2-5	TRBD2	CASRQAGIVETQYF	TGCGCCAGCAGACAAGCGGGAATCGTAGAGACCCAGTACTTC
NA	TRBV12-3/TRBV12-4	TRBJ1-2	NA	CASSKDSPYGYTF	TGTGCCAGCAGTAAGGACAGCCCCTATGGCTACACCTTC
few	TRBV3-1/TRBV3-2	TRBJ2-2	NA	CASSLLPGNDAGELFF	TGTGCCAGCAGCCTTTTACCCGGGAATGACGCCGGGGAGCTGTTTTTT
NA	TRBV6-2/TRBV6-3	TRBJ1-5	NA	CASSKAGSNQPQHF	TGTGCCAGCAGCAAAGCGGGTAGCAATCAGCCCCAGCATTTT
NA	TRBV2	TRBJ2-1	TRBD1	CASRQGSYEQFF	TGTGCCTCAAGACAGGGGAGTTATGAGCAGTTCTTC
NA	TRBV30	TRBJ2-3	NA	CAWTGSTDTQYF	TGTGCCTGGACGGGGTCCACAGATACGCAGTATTTT
NA	TRBV19	TRBJ2-7	TRBD2	CASSPRTSGRYRSYEQYF	TGTGCCAGTAGTCCTAGGACTAGCGGGAGGTACCGCTCCTACGAGCAGTACTTC
NA	TRBV7-2	TRBJ1-3	NA	CASTTAEGNTIYF	TGTGCCAGCACGACAGCAGAAGGAAACACCATATATTTT
NA	TRBV4-1	TRBJ1-5	NA	CASSQTDSSNQPQHF	TGCGCCAGCAGTCAAACAGACAGTAGCAATCAGCCCCAGCATTTT
NA	TRBV7-6	TRBJ2-2	TRBD1	CASSLGVGQGGELFF	TGTGCCAGCAGCTTAGGGGTCGGACAGGGCGGGGAGCTGTTTTTT
once	TRBV6-1	TRBJ1-5	NA	CASSDGPESYQPQHF	TGTGCCAGCAGTGATGGCCCTGAATCGTATCAGCCCCAGCATTTT
NA	TRBV9	TRBJ2-2	TRBD2	CASRSGRGRTGELFF	TGTGCCAGCAGGAGCGGGAGAGGGCGCACCGGGGAGCTGTTTTTT
NA	TRBV5-1	TRBJ2-5	NA	CASSLAGGVPQETQYF	TGCGCCAGCAGCTTGGCTGGGGGCGTTCCCCAAGAGACCCAGTACTTC
NA	TRBV30	TRBJ2-1	NA	CAADRYNEQFF	TGTGCCGCGGACAGATACAATGAGCAGTTCTTC
NA	TRBV14	TRBJ2-1	TRBD2	CASSPRGLAGGTYHNNEQFF	TGTGCCAGCAGCCCCCGGGGACTAGCGGGAGGCACTTACCACAACAATGAGCAGTTCTTC
once	TRBV7-6	TRBJ2-3	NA	CASSLAPSGADTQYF	TGTGCCAGCAGCTTAGCGCCCTCGGGAGCAGATACGCAGTATTTT
NA	TRBV29-1	TRBJ2-7	NA	CSVWSVRYEQYF	TGCAGCGTATGGAGTGTCCGCTACGAGCAGTACTTC
NA	TRBV5-4	TRBJ2-5	TRBD1	CASSQRTGRQETQYF	TGTGCCAGCAGCCAACGGACAGGTCGCCAAGAGACCCAGTACTTC
NA	TRBV28	TRBJ1-2	NA	CASSVAGTTNDLYGYTF	TGTGCCAGCAGTGTAGCCGGGACAACAAACGATCTATATGGCTACACCTTC
NA	TRBV6-2/TRBV6-3	TRBJ2-7	NA	CASSYWQGYSYEQYF	TGTGCCAGCAGTTACTGGCAGGGATACTCCTACGAGCAGTACTTC
NA	TRBV3-1/TRBV3-2	TRBJ1-4	TRBD1	CASSQADRGSTNEKLFF	TGTGCCAGCAGCCAAGCGGACAGGGGATCAACTAATGAAAAACTGTTTTTT
NA	TRBV5-6	TRBJ2-7	TRBD1	CARRQGAGEQYF	TGTGCCAGGAGACAGGGGGCTGGCGAGCAGTACTTC
NA	TRBV10-3	TRBJ2-2	TRBD1	CAISDNRGPSGELFF	TGTGCCATCAGCGATAACAGGGGGCCAAGCGGGGAGCTGTTTTTT
NA	TRBV6-5	TRBJ1-6	NA	CASSYRVYSPLHF	TGTGCCAGCAGTTACAGGGTCTATTCACCCCTCCACTTT
NA	TRBV27	TRBJ1-1	TRBD1	CASSLPRQGAPAFF	TGTGCCAGCAGTTTACCAAGACAGGGGGCTCCAGCTTTCTTT
NA	TRBV2	TRBJ2-7	NA	CASSWGGGSYEQYF	TGTGCCAGCAGTTGGGGAGGGGGCTCCTACGAGCAGTACTTC
NA	TRBV14	TRBJ2-1	NA	CASSHRGTFSSYNEQFF	TGTGCCAGCAGCCACCGCGGGACTTTCAGCTCCTACAATGAGCAGTTCTTC
NA	TRBV27	TRBJ1-2	NA	CASRGNYGYTF	TGTGCCAGCAGGGGGAACTATGGCTACACCTTC
NA	TRBV19	TRBJ2-7	NA	CATRASSSYEQYF	TGTGCCACCCGGGCCTCGAGCTCCTACGAGCAGTACTTC
NA	TRBV6-4	TRBJ2-1	NA	CASSRVTGEGNEQFF	TGTGCCAGCAGCAGGGTGACAGGGGAGGGCAATGAGCAGTTCTTC
once	TRBV16	TRBJ1-1	NA	CASSTPRVNTEAFF	TGTGCCAGCAGCACGCCCCGGGTGAACACTGAAGCTTTCTTT
NA	TRBV9	TRBJ2-1	NA	CASSPRLAREQFF	TGTGCCAGCAGCCCCCGGCTAGCAAGGGAGCAGTTCTTC
NA	TRBV28	TRBJ2-1	TRBD2	CASSFRLLADIFNEQFF	TGTGCCAGCAGTTTTAGGTTGCTAGCGGATATCTTCAATGAGCAGTTCTTC
once	TRBV6-5	TRBJ2-3	NA	CASRQGQRTDTQYF	TGTGCCAGCAGGCAGGGCCAGCGCACAGATACGCAGTATTTT
NA	TRBV7-9	TRBJ2-7	TRBD1	CASSSDRVNYEQYF	TGTGCCAGCAGCTCCGACAGGGTCAACTACGAGCAGTACTTC
NA	TRBV3-1/TRBV3-2	TRBJ2-4	NA	CASSRIAGAGKNIQYF	TGTGCCAGCAGCCGGATTGCGGGGGCGGGCAAAAACATTCAGTACTTC
NA	TRBV10-3	TRBJ1-2	TRBD1	CAISTGGNYGYTF	TGTGCCATCAGCACAGGGGGCAACTATGGCTACACCTTC
NA	TRBV28	TRBJ1-5	NA	CASSLNGQPQHF	TGTGCCAGCAGTTTAAATGGTCAGCCCCAGCATTTT
NA	TRBV9	TRBJ1-6	NA	CASSVRGLDNSPLHF	TGTGCCAGCAGCGTAAGAGGGCTAGATAATTCACCCCTCCACTTT